This T cell receptor beta chain was profiled in a study of technical replicates of blood from a handful of donors. Generated by immunoSEQ multiplex PCR, the TCRdb table keeps only in-frame clones and is missing some. The sample yields approximately 74,000 clones, roughly 98% seen once. The V segment lost 1 base and the J segment 8 bases; nucleotides outside the gene matches: 9. The CDR3 is made up of 16 amino acids. Germline CDR1 is SGHTA and CDR2 is FQGTGA. The specimen was T cells isolated from PBMCs. V is TRBV7-3 and J is TRBJ2-3; 10 positions agree with TRBD2. The sequence derives from a human donor in good health. DNA of the CDR3: TGTGCCAGCAGCTTAAGTAGCGGGGGGTTGACGGGTACGCAGTATTTT. It encodes CASSLSSGGLTGTQYF.